A selection of T cell receptor beta chains follows, all from one sample in a study of blood T cell repertoires in COVID-19. Profiling relied on immunoSEQ multiplex PCR, and the TCRdb table lists in-frame clones only, not all of them. The sample has 40,000 or so clones; approximately 81% are singletons. Material for sequencing was peripheral blood. The receptors here all came from a man aged 60 to 69 in a cohort sampled during active COVID-19. Both conserved end residues are part of each CDR3. Each record gives: D gene, V gene, CDR3 length, J gene, clone size, CDR3 DNA, CDR3 protein. A D gene is named only where the DNA matches it firmly. Rows may omit the clone size; those that give it use once, few, many or a size class.

NA	TRBV11-2	15	TRBJ2-1	NA	TGTGCCAGCAGCTTAGGTACAGGTTACCTGGATGAGCAGTTCTTC	CASSLGTGYLDEQFF
NA	TRBV2	13	TRBJ1-5	NA	TGTGCCAGCAGGGCCAATAGCAATCAGCCCCAGCATTTT	CASRANSNQPQHF
NA	TRBV19	16	TRBJ2-6	NA	TGTGCCAGTAGTTCACGACAGCTCTCTGGGGCCAACGTCCTGACTTTC	CASSSRQLSGANVLTF
NA	TRBV30	12	TRBJ2-7	NA	TGTGCCTGGAGCCAGGGGGGCTACGAGCAGTACTTC	CAWSQGGYEQYF
NA	TRBV9	17	TRBJ1-3	NA	TGTGCCAGCAGCGTAGCTCAGGGTCCCGGTTCTGGAAACACCATATATTTT	CASSVAQGPGSGNTIYF
TRBD1	TRBV11-2	18	TRBJ1-2	NA	TGTGCCAGCAGCTTAGGAAGTGGGACAGGGACCCTCGATCCAAGCGAGACCTTC	CASSLGSGTGTLDPSETF
NA	TRBV6-6	15	TRBJ2-6	NA	TGTGCCAGCAGGTCACAGGGCGCGGGGGCCAACGTCCTGACTTTC	CASRSQGAGANVLTF
NA	TRBV19	17	TRBJ1-6	NA	TGTGCCAGTAGTATAGACCCGGGGGGGCAGGGAAGTTCACCCCTCCACTTT	CASSIDPGGQGSSPLHF
TRBD2	TRBV3-1/TRBV3-2	18	TRBJ2-6	NA	TGTGCCAGCAGCCACGTCCGGGGGGGGAGCTCTGGGGCCAACGTCCTGACTTTC	CASSHVRGGSSGANVLTF
NA	TRBV2	12	TRBJ2-3	NA	TGTGCCAGCAACTCAGGGCCAGATACGCAGTATTTT	CASNSGPDTQYF
TRBD2	TRBV6-4	16	TRBJ2-7	once	TGTGCCAGCAGTGAATTGGGGAGGGGCCTCTCCTACGAGCAGTACTTC	CASSELGRGLSYEQYF
NA	TRBV19	12	TRBJ1-5	NA	TGTGCCAGTAATCAGGGGAATCAGCCCCAGCATTTT	CASNQGNQPQHF
NA	TRBV19	14	TRBJ1-1	NA	TGTGCCAGTAGTACCCCGGGGAAGAACACTGAAGCTTTCTTT	CASSTPGKNTEAFF
TRBD2	TRBV2	15	TRBJ2-2	NA	TGTGCCAGCAGCGGGTTGCGGGGGACCCCCGGGGAGCTGTTTTTT	CASSGLRGTPGELFF
NA	TRBV7-2	15	TRBJ2-2	NA	TGTGCCAGCAGCACCTTACTAGTTGCTGGCGGGGAGCTGTTTTTT	CASSTLLVAGGELFF
TRBD2	TRBV5-8	18	TRBJ2-2	NA	TGTGCCAGCAGCTTACTCCAGCTAGCGGGATGGAACACCGGGGAGCTGTTTTTT	CASSLLQLAGWNTGELFF
TRBD1	TRBV19	12	TRBJ1-2	few	TGTGCCAGTGCCGACAGGGGGCGCGGCTACACCTTC	CASADRGRGYTF